This TCR beta chain was sequenced in a study of blood T cell repertoires in COVID-19. Looking at the study overall: T cells, B-cell-depleted T cells, or PBMCs provided the cDNA or gDNA that served as material.

The CDR3 covers 15 residues. Trimming removed 5 bases from V and 4 bases from J; junction bases left unmatched: 6. Germline values: CDR1 MNHEY, CDR2 SVGAGI. Original handling: Amplification from reference gene primers served as the basis for estimated nucleated cell counts. The data were produced by immunoSEQ multiplex PCR, yet TCRdb's version contains in-frame clones alone and is incomplete. That table is the source of V, J and clone size, and D and trimming were worked out from the DNA. There are 350,000 to 450,000 clones in the sample; roughly 90% occur only once, and 0.8% to 0.9% lies in the top ten.

The rearrangement links TRBV6-5 to TRBJ2-1; 9 positions agree with TRBD1. This receptor was taken from a middle-aged woman who had been exposed to COVID-19. Sequencing was performed on PBMCs or T cells enriched from blood (not recorded which). For the CDR3, the DNA is TGTGCCAGCAGTACGGACAGGGGACAGTACAATGAGCAGTTCTTC. Its translation is CASSTDRGQYNEQFF.